The 13 T cell receptor beta chains below all came from one sample that was sequenced in a study of T cell responses to AZD1222 COVID-19 vaccine. Using immunoSEQ multiplex PCR, the repertoire was profiled, and TCRdb retains in-frame clones only, with some absent. The sample includes 100,000 or so clones, around 89% of them seen just once. This material consisted of peripheral blood, taken on day 0 of AZD1222 vaccination. Receptors were obtained from an adult in good health.

The chain has TRBV7-2 and TRBJ2-4; no reliable D call. Germline assignment: CDR1 SGHTA and CDR2 FQGNSA. The V end was cut by 3 bases, the J end by 4 bases, with 7 bases between. The length of the CDR3 is 13 residues. The CDR3 region has the DNA TGTGCCAGCAGCTTTCCCGAGAAAAACATTCAGTACTTC. Residues: CASSFPEKNIQYF.

The chain recombines TRBV4-2 with TRBJ2-4; perhaps D is TRBD1 or TRBD2 (6 bases each). Germline CDR1 LGHNA, CDR2 YNFKEQ. With 1 base removed from V and 0 bases from J, the gap between germline ends came to 13 bases. This CDR3 has 17 residues. CDR3 DNA: TGTGCCAGCAGCCAAGTTACCGGGGGCGCAGCCAAAAACATTCAGTACTTC. It specifies CASSQVTGGAAKNIQYF.

The chain has TRBV7-9 and TRBJ1-1; 9 bases align to TRBD1. This CDR3 is 16 amino acids long. Germline-derived CDR1 and CDR2 are SEHNR and FQNEAQ (reference sequence). V lost 5 bases, J lost 6 bases, and 13 bases stayed unmatched. CDR3 loop: CASSLPAGQGSPEAFF. The CDR3 region has the DNA TGTGCCAGCAGCCTACCTGCGGGACAGGGATCCCCTGAAGCTTTCTTT.

V is TRBV10-3 and J is TRBJ2-1; 11 bases match TRBD2. The CDR3 loop spans 16 amino acids. Germline-derived CDR1 and CDR2 are ENHRY and SYGVKD. V was clipped by 5 bases and J by 5 bases; unmatched bases: 8. The CDR3 DNA reads TGTGCCATCAGTTTGGAGGGACTAGCGGATCACAATGAGCAGTTCTTC. This encodes CAISLEGLADHNEQFF.

The V gene is TRBV28, the J gene TRBJ2-5; 9 bases are shared with TRBD1. Germline loops: CDR1 MDHEN, CDR2 SYDVKM. V gave up 2 bases and J gave up 1 base; unmatched junction bases: 8. The CDR3 contains 17 residues. In DNA form, the CDR3 reads TGTGCCAGCAGTTTACCCCGGACAGGGGTCTCCCAAGAGACCCAGTACTTC. This translates into CASSLPRTGVSQETQYF.

The rearrangement joins TRBV27 to TRBJ2-7; possible D gene TRBD1, 6 bases. With 6 bases removed from V and 6 bases from J, the gap between germline ends came to 12 bases. The germline gives CDR1 MNHEY, CDR2 SMNVEV (reference sequence). The CDR3 is 12 amino acids. The CDR3 loop reads CASSGTGPEQYF. The CDR3 coding sequence is TGTGCCAGCAGCGGAACAGGGCCCGAGCAGTACTTC.

This clone was counted once. Here the CDR3 reads CASSRGTSGWEQFF. The DNA of the CDR3 is TGCGCCAGCAGCCGTGGGACTAGCGGGTGGGAGCAGTTCTTC. The rearrangement links TRBV5-1 to TRBJ2-1, with 12 bases lining up with TRBD2. Germline values: CDR1 SGHRS, CDR2 YFSETQ. Trimming took 4 bases from V and 10 from J; bases not matched to a gene: 6. The CDR3 is made up of 14 amino acids.

The CDR3 spells CASSLSGTGYYEQYF. As DNA, the CDR3 is TGTGCCAGCAGTTTATCGGGGACAGGGTACTACGAGCAGTACTTC. The chain recombines TRBV28 with TRBJ2-7; 9 nucleotides align to TRBD1. The CDR3 runs to 15 residues. Germline V CDR1 and CDR2: MDHEN, SYDVKM. V lost 1 base and J lost 3; bases outside the gene matches: 4.

The V gene is TRBV2, the J gene TRBJ1-1, with D unclear. The CDR3 length is 12 residues. CDR1 and CDR2 (germline): SNHLY, FYNNEI. Trimming took off 5 bases at V and 6 bases at J, with 10 bases between the two ends. The CDR3 bases are TGTGCCAGCAGTCCCGGGGAGGCTGAAGCTTTCTTT. Translation: CASSPGEAEAFF.

The genes are TRBV19 and TRBJ2-1; tentatively, D is TRBD2 (6 bases). Trimming took off 7 bases at V and 5 bases at J, with 15 bases between the two ends. From germline, CDR1 is LNHDA and CDR2 SQIVND (reference sequence). The CDR3 loop spans 14 amino acids. For the CDR3, the DNA is TGTGCCAGTACCAACAACCCGGGGGACAATGAGCAGTTCTTC. Protein: CASTNNPGDNEQFF.

V usage is TRBV29-1 and J usage is TRBJ1-2; D remains ambiguous. The CDR3 contains 14 residues. Germline V lookup: CDR1 SQVTM, CDR2 ANQGSEA. Deletions cut 6 bases from V and 4 bases from J, with 18 bases between. The CDR3 loop is CSVGPRARAYGYTF. The CDR3 coding sequence is TGCAGCGTCGGGCCCCGGGCCCGGGCCTATGGCTACACCTTC.

The chain employs TRBV5-5 and TRBJ1-1; D is unresolved. V lost 3 bases, J lost 10 bases, and 7 bases lay in between. The CDR3 totals 10 residues. Germline V gene sequence: CDR1 SGHKS, CDR2 YYEKEE (reference sequence). CDR3 sequence (DNA): TGTGCCAGCAGCTCGAATAGAGCTTTCTTT. It yields the protein CASSSNRAFF.

CDR3 loop: CASSSGTAFSGNTIYF. The CDR3, as DNA: TGTGCCAGCAGCTCCGGGACAGCATTCTCTGGAAACACCATATATTTT. The chain carries TRBV5-8 and TRBJ1-3, with 7 bases fitting TRBD1. CDR1 is SGHTS and CDR2 is YDEGEE in the germline V gene. The CDR3 contains 16 residues. Trimming removed 3 bases from V and 0 bases from J; junction bases left unmatched: 6.